This TCR beta chain is drawn from a study of shared clonotypes between healthy human individuals. Study-wide context: Donors had three CD4 naive, three CD4 memory, two CD8 naive and one CD8 memory plate apiece.

Per germline, CDR1 SGHTA and CDR2 FQGTGA. V lost 4 bases, J lost 3 bases, and 5 bases stayed unmatched. CDR3 length equals 15 residues. Produced via immunoSEQ multiplex PCR; TCRdb's table is partial and in-frame only. The sample comprises roughly 2 million clones, roughly 95% of which are singletons, and 0.1% to 0.15% rests with the top ten. About this clone: Its antigen is unknown.

CD45RA-negative memory and CD45RA+ naive subsets were split from the CD4+ cells. The study's findings and limits: When naive CD4 clonotypes were compared across four donors, around 5% were shared. Naive subsets generally exceeded memory subsets in estimated richness.

The sample taken for sequencing was naive CD4+ T cells sorted from blood. Subset meaning: CD45RA+ positively selected. The chain uses TRBV7-3 and TRBJ2-2; 7 nucleotides agree with TRBD1. This receptor was obtained from a man aged 18 to 35 in good health. The CDR3 coding sequence is TGTGCCAGCAGCTCGACAGGGATTGACACCGGGGAGCTGTTTTTT. Translated, it gives CASSSTGIDTGELFF. Drawing the rest from reference TRBV7-3 and TRBJ2-2, the complete variable domain is GAGVSQTPSNKVTEKGKYVELRCDPISGHTALYWYRQSLGQGPEFLIYFQGTGAADDSGLPNDRFFAVRPEGSVSTLKIQRTERGDSAVYLCASSSTGIDTGELFFGEGSRLTVL.